Shown below are 12 T cell receptor beta chains from a single sample sequenced in a study of response to subunit inactivated influenza vaccine. From the RT-PCR reads, TCRdb called clonotypes with MiXCR, one entry per CDR3 protein. The sample includes 600,000 to 850,000 distinct CDR3 sequences, 14% of them seen just once. The source was PBMCs from blood, collected roughly 2 weeks before vaccination. Every receptor here comes from a man aged 45 to 65 who received an inactivated influenza vaccine.

The rearrangement joins TRBV30 to TRBJ1-6; maybe TRBD1 (6 bases). The germline V and J ends were trimmed by 2 bases and 3 bases, with 11 bases remaining between them. The CDR3 is 15 amino acids. The germline CDR1 and CDR2 sequences are GTSNPN and SVGIG (reference sequence). The CDR3 DNA follows: TGTGCCTGGAGTACGACAGGACTCTATAATTCACCCCTCCACTTT. Translated, it gives CAWSTTGLYNSPLHF.

The chain combines TRBV20-1 with TRBJ2-5; the D gene is possibly TRBD2 (6 bases). The length of the CDR3 is 15 residues. Per the germline V gene, CDR1 is DFQATT and CDR2 is SNEGSKA (reference sequence). Trimming took 3 bases from V and 4 from J, leaving 18 bases between them. The CDR3 DNA sequence: TGCAGTGCTAGGTCCGGGACTTCGGCGGGAGAGACCCAGTACTTC. Protein: CSARSGTSAGETQYF.

This clonotype was seen ten or more times. V usage is TRBV28 and J usage is TRBJ2-7, with 11 bases aligning to TRBD2. Germline loops: CDR1 MDHEN, CDR2 SYDVKM. Trimming removed 3 bases from V and 2 bases from J; junction bases left unmatched: 0. The CDR3 is made up of 14 amino acids. CDR3 nucleotides: TGTGCCAGCAGTTTGACTAGCGGGACCTACGAGCAGTACTTC. Protein product: CASSLTSGTYEQYF. The variable domain in full, completed from reference TRBV28 and TRBJ2-7, reads DVKVTQSSRYLVKRTGEKVFLECVQDMDHENMFWYRQDPGLGLRLIYFSYDVKMKEKGDIPEGYSVSREKKERFSLILESASTNQTSMYLCASSLTSGTYEQYFGPGTRLTVT.

The chain uses TRBV4-1 and TRBJ2-5; perhaps D is TRBD1 or TRBD2 (5 bases each). CDR1 is MGHRA, CDR2 YSYEKL, per germline. Deletions cut 2 bases from V and 3 bases from J, with 16 bases between. This CDR3 is 16 amino acids long. The CDR3 sequence is CASSQRDGAPEETQYF. Here the CDR3 DNA reads TGCGCCAGCAGCCAAAGGGACGGAGCTCCTGAAGAGACCCAGTACTTC.

There are a few counts of this clonotype. The V call is TRBV6-2 or TRBV6-3, the J call TRBJ2-4, with 7 bases that match TRBD1. The CDR3 consists of 15 residues. V lost 6 bases, J lost 8 bases, and 13 bases stayed unmatched. Germline V gene lookup returns CDR1 MNHEY and CDR2 SVGEGT. For the CDR3, the DNA is TGTGCCAGCAGCAAGATAGACAGGGAAGGGGACATTCAGTACTTC. It is translated as CASSKIDREGDIQYF.

The V gene is TRBV12-3 or TRBV12-4, the J gene TRBJ2-7; TRBD1 agrees at 7 bases. The CDR3 covers 14 residues. V lost 6 bases and J lost 4; bases outside the gene matches: 9. The CDR3 is CASRPGTETYEQYF. Here the CDR3 DNA reads TGTGCCAGCAGGCCCGGGACAGAAACATACGAGCAGTACTTC.

The chain uses TRBV24-1 and TRBJ2-2; 11 bases agree with TRBD1. The CDR3 sequence is 15 residues long. With V trimmed by 2 bases and J by 7 bases, 2 bases remained unmatched. Germline V gene data show CDR1 as KGHDR and CDR2 as SFDVKD. The CDR3 protein is CATSDWDRGIGELFF. The CDR3 DNA reads TGTGCCACCAGTGATTGGGACAGGGGGATCGGGGAGCTGTTTTTT.

The genes are TRBV28 and TRBJ2-1; 11 bases are shared with TRBD2. CDR1 and CDR2 (germline): MDHEN, SYDVKM. The junction had 10 bases not matched to a gene; V was cut back by 6 bases and J by 3 bases. The CDR3 contains 17 residues. The CDR3 reads CASSPTRLAGHYNEQFF. CDR3 nucleotides: TGTGCCAGCAGCCCGACTCGACTAGCGGGACACTACAATGAGCAGTTCTTC.

This clonotype was detected only a few times. The chain combines TRBV6-2 or TRBV6-3 with TRBJ2-2, with TRBD2 identical over 10 bases. V dropped 1 base and J dropped 1; count of bases not matched to a gene: 9. Looked up from germline, CDR1 is MNHEY and CDR2 is SVGEGT. This CDR3 comprises 19 residues. In nucleotides, the CDR3 is TGTGCCAGCAGTTACTACCGGGTGCGGACTAGCGGGAACACCGGGGAGCTGTTTTTT. Its protein is CASSYYRVRTSGNTGELFF.

This clonotype appeared many times. CDR3 DNA sequence: TGCGCCAGCAGCTTGGGGGCAGGGCTGAACACTGAAGCTTTCTTT. Its protein product is CASSLGAGLNTEAFF. The V and J genes are TRBV5-1 and TRBJ1-1; D possibly corresponds to TRBD1 (5 bases). The V gene's germline CDR1 is SGHRS and CDR2 YFSETQ. Trimming pared 0 bases from V and 0 bases from J, leaving 9 bases between. The CDR3 is 15 residues long.

The chain carries TRBV3-1 and TRBJ1-1; D ambiguous. Germline V gene sequence: CDR1 LGHDT, CDR2 YNNKEL (reference sequence). This CDR3 is 16 amino acids long. Between the trimmed V and J ends, which lost 1 base and 0 bases, there was a span of 12 bases. The CDR3 region is CASSQVGVFVNTEAFF. In DNA form, the CDR3 reads TGTGCCAGCAGCCAAGTCGGGGTTTTTGTGAACACTGAAGCTTTCTTT.

This clonotype was observed many times. The chain employs TRBV7-8 and TRBJ1-3; D gene uncertain. The germline V and J ends were trimmed by 9 bases and 0 bases, with 9 bases remaining between them. This CDR3 contains 13 residues. Germline loops: CDR1 SGHVS, CDR2 FQNEAQ. CDR3: CASRSHSGNTIYF. CDR3 bases: TGTGCCAGTAGGAGTCACTCTGGAAACACCATATATTTT.